Presented here are 5 T cell receptor beta chains from one specimen sequenced in a study of blood T cell repertoires in COVID-19. Method: immunoSEQ multiplex PCR; TCRdb's copy keeps in-frame clones and lacks some. The sample holds 100,000 to 150,000 clones; more than 70% are singletons and the top ten take about 5%. Sequences were obtained from peripheral blood. These receptors all come from a human donor in a cohort sampled during active COVID-19.

V usage is TRBV5-1 and J usage is TRBJ2-1, with 10 bases matching TRBD1. Trimming cost V 6 bases and J 7 bases; bases outside gene matches: 13. The CDR3 extends over 16 amino acids. Germline CDR1 reads SGHRS; CDR2 reads YFSETQ. CDR3 in DNA: TGCGCCAGCACCCTGACCGGGACAGGGGCCCCAAATGAGCAGTTCTTC. This sequence encodes CASTLTGTGAPNEQFF. Looking up the rest from reference TRBV5-1 and TRBJ2-1 gives the full variable domain: KAGVTQTPRYLIKTRGQQVTLSCSPISGHRSVSWYQQTPGQGLQFLFEYFSETQRNKGNFPGRFSGRQFSNSRSEMNVSTLELGDSALYLCASTLTGTGAPNEQFFGPGTRLTVL.

This chain uses TRBV27 with TRBJ1-6; 7 bases fit TRBD1. The trim removed 8 bases at V and 10 bases at J, leaving 8 bases unmatched. CDR1 MNHEY and CDR2 SMNVEV come from the germline V gene (reference sequence). The CDR3 is 13 residues long. CDR3 in DNA: TGTGCCAGCCGAGGAGGGGGCGGGTCACCCCTCCACTTT. Its protein product is CASRGGGGSPLHF.

The chain has TRBV4-3 and TRBJ1-3; 8 bases match TRBD1. V lost 0 bases to trimming and J lost 7 bases; unmatched junction nucleotides: 11. The CDR3 has 17 residues. Looked up from germline, CDR1 is LGHNA and CDR2 is YSLEER. The CDR3: CASSQDQGAPPSNTIYF. The DNA of the CDR3 is TGCGCCAGCAGCCAAGACCAGGGGGCCCCTCCTAGTAACACCATATATTTT.

The genes are TRBV28 and TRBJ2-1; D possibly corresponds to TRBD2 (5 bases). The CDR3 runs 14 residues. Germline values: CDR1 MDHEN, CDR2 SYDVKM. V gave up 7 bases and J gave up 0 bases, with 10 bases separating them. The DNA for the CDR3 is TGTGCCAGCACTGGACTCAGCTCCTACAATGAGCAGTTCTTC. This gives the protein CASTGLSSYNEQFF.

CDR3 DNA sequence: TGCGCCAGCAGCTTGTCCGGCGGGGAGACCCAGTACTTC. Its translation: CASSLSGGETQYF. The chain links TRBV5-1 to TRBJ2-5, with a tentative D call TRBD2 (5 bases). Deletions cut 1 base from V and 5 bases from J, with 9 bases between. From germline, CDR1 is SGHRS and CDR2 YFSETQ. The CDR3 length is 13 residues.